The 3 T cell receptor beta chains below come from one sample, sequenced in a study of blood T cells in healthy people across ages. The use of a sample-barcoded 5' primer and a J-beta primer mix characterized a second PCR of 7 to 11 cycles. TCRdb re-called the 5' RACE reads through MiXCR, storing one row per CDR3 protein. The top ten hold over 25% of the sample, which has some 290,000 distinct CDR3 sequences, 25% to 30% seen once. Sequencing used blood. The receptor set was obtained from a woman in her sixties or seventies in good health.

This chain joins TRBV29-1 and TRBJ2-4, with unresolved D. V lost 6 bases to trimming and J lost 0 bases, with 9 bases between them. There are 13 residues in the CDR3. CDR1 and CDR2 from the germline V gene are SQVTM and ANQGSEA. CDR3 nucleotide sequence: TGCAGCGTCCAGGAACTAGCCAAAAACATTCAGTACTTC. Its protein product is CSVQELAKNIQYF.

The V and J genes are TRBV7-2 and TRBJ2-4; D possibly uses TRBD1 or TRBD2 (5 bases each). This CDR3 contains 15 residues. Germline loops: CDR1 SGHTA, CDR2 FQGNSA. V dropped 4 bases and J dropped 6 bases, with 16 bases sitting between them. The CDR3 DNA reads as TGTGCCAGCAGCTACTCCTTTGGGACCTTAAACATTCAGTACTTC. It is translated as CASSYSFGTLNIQYF.

This clonotype appeared many times. The rearrangement links TRBV28 to TRBJ2-7, with TRBD1 identical over 10 bases. Germline trimming cut 11 bases from V and 2 bases from J; bases unmatched to any gene: 6. This CDR3 spans 13 amino acids. Germline values: CDR1 MDHEN, CDR2 SYDVKM. The DNA for the CDR3 is TGTGCCTCCATCGGGACAGGGGCCTACGAGCAGTACTTC. This gives the protein CASIGTGAYEQYF.